This entry is about one T cell receptor (beta chain). The source of the sample is a study of tumor T cells in aggressive B-cell lymphoma. Trimming shortened V by 1 base and J by 4 bases, and 8 bases separated the two germline ends. CDR1 is SGHVS, CDR2 FQNEAQ, per germline. The CDR3 consists of 14 residues. The method was immunoSEQ multiplex PCR; TCRdb's version includes in-frame clones alone and lacks a portion of them. The table shows some 1,000 clones, with 60% to 80% occurring only once. The specimen was tumor tissue. V and J are TRBV7-8 and TRBJ1-3, with no clear D. This TCR was recovered from an adult with diffuse large B cell lymphoma. For the CDR3, the DNA is TGTGCCAGCAGCTTAGACAGCACGGGAAACACCATATATTTT. Residues: CASSLDSTGNTIYF.